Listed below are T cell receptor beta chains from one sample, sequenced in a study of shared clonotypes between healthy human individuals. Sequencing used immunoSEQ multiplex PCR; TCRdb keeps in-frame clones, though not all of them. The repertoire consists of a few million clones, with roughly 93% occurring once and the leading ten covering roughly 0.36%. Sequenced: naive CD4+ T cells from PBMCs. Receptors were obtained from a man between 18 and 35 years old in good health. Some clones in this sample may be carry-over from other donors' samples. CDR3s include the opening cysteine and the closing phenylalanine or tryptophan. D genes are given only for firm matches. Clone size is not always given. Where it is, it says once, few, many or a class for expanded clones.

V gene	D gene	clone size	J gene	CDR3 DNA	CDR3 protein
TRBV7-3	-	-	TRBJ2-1	TGTGCCAGCAGCTCAGGACTCTACAATGAGCAGTTCTTC	CASSSGLYNEQFF
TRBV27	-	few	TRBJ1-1	TGTGCCAGCATGAACACAGGGAGGACTGAAGCTTTCTTT	CASMNTGRTEAFF
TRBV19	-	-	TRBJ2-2	TGTGCCAGTATGTGGGCTCTGGGACAAGGGGACACCGGGGAGCTGTTTTTT	CASMWALGQGDTGELFF
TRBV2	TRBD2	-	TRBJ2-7	TGTGCCAGCAGTGAAAACTCCGGGGGGGTCTACGAGCAGTACTTC	CASSENSGGVYEQYF
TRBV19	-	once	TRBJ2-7	TGTGCCAGTAGTCCCCTGGGGGATCCCAACTACGAGCAGTACTTC	CASSPLGDPNYEQYF
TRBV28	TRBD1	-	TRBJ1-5	TGTGCCAGCAGCCCCAGGGGGCCGGGCAATCAGCCCCAGCATTTT	CASSPRGPGNQPQHF
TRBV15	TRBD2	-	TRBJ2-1	TGTGCCACCAGCAGTGGGACTAGCGGGAGCCGGCAGTTCTTC	CATSSGTSGSRQFF
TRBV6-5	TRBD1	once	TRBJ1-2	TGTGCCAGCAGGGGGACAGGACTCTATGGCTACACCTTC	CASRGTGLYGYTF
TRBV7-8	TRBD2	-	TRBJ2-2	TGTGCCAGCAGCTTAGGCCTAGCGGGGACCGGGGAGCTGTTTTTT	CASSLGLAGTGELFF
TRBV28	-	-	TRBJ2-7	TGTGCCAGCAGTTTATTAGGGCCAAACTACGAGCAGTACTTC	CASSLLGPNYEQYF
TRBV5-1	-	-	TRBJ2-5	TGCGCCAGCAGCTTGGTAGTCCAAGAGACCCAGTACTTC	CASSLVVQETQYF
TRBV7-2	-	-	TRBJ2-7	TGTGCCAGCAGCACCACAGGGAACGAGCAGTACTTC	CASSTTGNEQYF
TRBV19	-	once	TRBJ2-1	TGTGCCAGTAGTAGAACACAGAACTCCTACAATGAGCAGTTCTTC	CASSRTQNSYNEQFF
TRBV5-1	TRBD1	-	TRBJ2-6	TGCGCCAGCAGCTTAGCCGGGACAGAGGGGGCCAACGTCCTGACTTTC	CASSLAGTEGANVLTF
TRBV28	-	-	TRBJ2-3	TGTGCCAGCACCCTAGGGGGGAGTGGGCGGGATACGCAGTATTTT	CASTLGGSGRDTQYF
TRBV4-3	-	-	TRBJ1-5	TGCGCCAGCAGCCAAGATTCTATAGAGACCAATCCCCAGCATTTT	CASSQDSIETNPQHF
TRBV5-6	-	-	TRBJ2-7	TGTGCCAGCAGCTTGGTTGGTGGCACCCGAGGATCCATCTTC	CASSLVGGTRGSIF
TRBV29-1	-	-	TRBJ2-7	TGCAGCGTAGAGACTCCTAACTACGAGCAGTACTTC	CSVETPNYEQYF
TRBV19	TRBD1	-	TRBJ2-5	TGTGCCAGTAGTCTTCGTGACAGGGGACAGACCCAGTACTTC	CASSLRDRGQTQYF
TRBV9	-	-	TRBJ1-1	TGTGCCAGCAGCGTAGAAGTAGGCACTGAAGCTTTCTTT	CASSVEVGTEAFF
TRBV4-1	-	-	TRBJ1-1	TGCGCCAGCAGCCCTGGACGGGTAACGAACACTGAAGCTTTCTTT	CASSPGRVTNTEAFF
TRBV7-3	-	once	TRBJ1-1	TGTGCCAGCAGCACGCAGGGAGACACTGAAGCTTTCTTT	CASSTQGDTEAFF
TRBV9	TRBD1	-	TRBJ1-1	TGTGCCAGCAGCGTAGGACAGGGATGGCCAATGAACACTGAAGCTTTCTTT	CASSVGQGWPMNTEAFF
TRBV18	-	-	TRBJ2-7	TGTGCCAGCTCACCGGGGACTCTCGAGATGGTCTACTTC	CASSPGTLEMVYF
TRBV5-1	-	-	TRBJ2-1	TGCGCCAGCAGCTTGGCGCCGGGAGCCTACAATGAGCAGTTCTTC	CASSLAPGAYNEQFF